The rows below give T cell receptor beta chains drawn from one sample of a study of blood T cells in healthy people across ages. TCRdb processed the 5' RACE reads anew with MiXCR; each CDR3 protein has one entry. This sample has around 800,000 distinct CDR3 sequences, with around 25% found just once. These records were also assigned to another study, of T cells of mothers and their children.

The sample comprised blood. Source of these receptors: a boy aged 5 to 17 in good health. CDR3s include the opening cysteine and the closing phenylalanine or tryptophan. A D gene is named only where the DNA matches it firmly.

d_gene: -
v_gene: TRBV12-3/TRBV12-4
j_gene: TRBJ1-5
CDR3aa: CASSLQVTRQPQHF

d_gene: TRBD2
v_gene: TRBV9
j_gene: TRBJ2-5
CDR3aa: CASSETPGLGGETQYF

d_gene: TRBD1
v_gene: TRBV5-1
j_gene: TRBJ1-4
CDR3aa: CASSMDRDGEKLFF

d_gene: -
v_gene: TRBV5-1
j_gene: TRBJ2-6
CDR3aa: CASSLKALSSGANVLTF

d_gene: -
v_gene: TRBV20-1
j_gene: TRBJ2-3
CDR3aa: CSARPFAGPTDTQYF

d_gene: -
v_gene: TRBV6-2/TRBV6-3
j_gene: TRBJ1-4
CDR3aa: CASSYPREGNEKLFF

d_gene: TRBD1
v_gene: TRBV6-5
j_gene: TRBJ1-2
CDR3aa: CASSYGTALYGYTF

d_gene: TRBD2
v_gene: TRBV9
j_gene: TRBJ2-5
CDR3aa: CASRGYLGTSGGPQETQYF

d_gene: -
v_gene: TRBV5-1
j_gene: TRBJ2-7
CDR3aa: CASSLVPGRRYEQYF

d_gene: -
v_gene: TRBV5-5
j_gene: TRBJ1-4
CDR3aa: CASSLTGTENEKLFF

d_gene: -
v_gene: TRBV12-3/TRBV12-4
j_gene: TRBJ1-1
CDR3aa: CASSLHGREAFF

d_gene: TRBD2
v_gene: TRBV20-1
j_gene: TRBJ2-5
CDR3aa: CSAPPSGGIETQYF

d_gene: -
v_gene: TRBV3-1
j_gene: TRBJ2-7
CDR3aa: CASSQGRRVLLHRSSYEQYF

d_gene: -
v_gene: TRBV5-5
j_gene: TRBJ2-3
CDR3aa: CASSLDGAGPRTDTRYF

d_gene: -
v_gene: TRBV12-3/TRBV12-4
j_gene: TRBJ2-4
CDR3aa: CASKPTGNIQYF

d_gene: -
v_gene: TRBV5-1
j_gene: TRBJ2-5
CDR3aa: CASSTGRTSLQETQYF

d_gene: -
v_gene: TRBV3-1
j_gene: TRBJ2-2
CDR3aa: CASSQVGPPGLDTGELLF

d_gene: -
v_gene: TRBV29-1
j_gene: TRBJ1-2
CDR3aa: CSVAAGQGEFGYTF

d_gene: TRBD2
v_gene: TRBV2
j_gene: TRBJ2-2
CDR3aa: CASNGGAWTGELFF

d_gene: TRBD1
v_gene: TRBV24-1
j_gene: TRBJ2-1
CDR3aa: CATSDLDREFSYNEQFF

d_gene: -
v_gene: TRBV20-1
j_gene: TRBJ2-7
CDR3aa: CSARDGPFSSYEQYF

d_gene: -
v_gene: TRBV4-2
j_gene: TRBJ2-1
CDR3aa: CASSQERGSSYIEQFF

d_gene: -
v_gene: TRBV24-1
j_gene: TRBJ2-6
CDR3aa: CATSDGANVLTF

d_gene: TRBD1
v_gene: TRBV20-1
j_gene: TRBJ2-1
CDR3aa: CGATPGQGSPWSYNEQFF

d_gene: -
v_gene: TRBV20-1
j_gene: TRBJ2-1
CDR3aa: CSAISGVYNEQFF

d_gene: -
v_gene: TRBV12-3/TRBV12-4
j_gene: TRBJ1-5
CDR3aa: CASSFNSLNQPQHF

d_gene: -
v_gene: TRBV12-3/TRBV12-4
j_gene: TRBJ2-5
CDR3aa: CASNRGSETQYF

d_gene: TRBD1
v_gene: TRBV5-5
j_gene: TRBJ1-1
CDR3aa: CASSLARTGIMNTEAFF

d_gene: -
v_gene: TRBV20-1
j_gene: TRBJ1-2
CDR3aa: CSAPVKAGVYGYTF

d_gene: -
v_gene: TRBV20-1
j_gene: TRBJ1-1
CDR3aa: CSARVGPGNTEAFF

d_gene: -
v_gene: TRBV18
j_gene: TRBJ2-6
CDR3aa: CASSPSTNNVLTF

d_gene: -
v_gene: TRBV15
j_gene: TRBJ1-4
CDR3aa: CATSREDSATNEKLFF

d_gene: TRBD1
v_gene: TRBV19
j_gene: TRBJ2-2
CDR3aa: CASSIVDRDTGELFF

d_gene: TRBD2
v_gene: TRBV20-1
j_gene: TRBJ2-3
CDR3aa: CSAKVAGGTDTQYF

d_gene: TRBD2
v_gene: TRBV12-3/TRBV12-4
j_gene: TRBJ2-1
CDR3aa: CASSSIGLAGPYNEQFF

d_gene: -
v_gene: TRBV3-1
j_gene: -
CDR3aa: CASSQSLTGSLREQYF

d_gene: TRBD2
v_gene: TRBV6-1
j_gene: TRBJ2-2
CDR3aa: CASSEARLAGGLSTGELFF

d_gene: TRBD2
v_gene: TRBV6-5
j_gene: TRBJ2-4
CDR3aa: CASSRGGYEKNIQYF

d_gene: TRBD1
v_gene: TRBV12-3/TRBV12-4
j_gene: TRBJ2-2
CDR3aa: CASSAGTGDTGELFF